This paragraph covers one T cell receptor beta chain sequence. Some clones are missing from TCRdb's copy, which holds only in-frame ones; the method was immunoSEQ multiplex PCR. This sample carries 95,000 to 120,000 clones, under 70% of them seen once, and the ten largest clones take approximately 23%. The CDR3 has 12 residues. Between the trimmed V and J ends, which lost 7 bases and 5 bases, there was a span of 11 bases. Germline CDR1 reads SGHDT; CDR2 reads YYEEEE. These data come from a study of shared clonotypes between healthy human individuals. The J gene is TRBJ2-3, the V gene TRBV5-6; D uncertain. This receptor was identified in a woman aged 30 to 39 in good health. The sequencing sample was made of memory CD8+ T cells sorted from blood. This sample's subset: CD45RO+ cells pooled with CCR7-negative TemRA cells. CDR3 DNA sequence: TGTGCCAGCGGCCCACGAGGAGATACGCAGTATTTT. Translated: CASGPRGDTQYF.